This TCR beta chain was documented in a study of early T cells in non-severe SARS-CoV-2 infection. Study-wide context: From unsorted whole blood, bulk RNA was sequenced, and the chains remained unpaired.

V shed 4 bases and J 0 bases; nucleotides not matched to a gene: 0. This CDR3 region has 15 residues. The germline gives CDR1 MNHEY, CDR2 SVGEGT. This clonotype is a singleton in its sample. Individual cDNA molecules were tagged with unique molecular identifiers. TCRdb redid the calling of the 5' RACE reads with MiXCR, one entry per CDR3 protein. The table records 70,000 to 95,000 distinct CDR3 sequences, about 10% of them present only once. The receptor's source is an adult who was a healthcare worker with PCR-confirmed SARS-CoV-2 infection or an uninfected control (not recorded which). Sequencing was carried out using whole blood. The V and J genes are TRBV6-2 or TRBV6-3 and TRBJ2-6, with 7 positions matching TRBD1. This CDR3 is CASSWDSSGANVLTF. The CDR3 DNA is TGTGCCAGCAGTTGGGACAGCTCTGGGGCCAACGTCCTGACTTTC.